The present T cell receptor beta chain was sequenced within a study of early T cells in non-severe SARS-CoV-2 infection. In the study overall: Sequencing of unsorted whole blood was done on bulk RNA, leaving chains unpaired.

The CDR3 extends over 13 amino acids. Germline V gene lookup returns CDR1 MNHEY and CDR2 SMNVEV (reference sequence). The trim removed 5 bases at V and 10 bases at J, leaving 10 bases unmatched. Whole-study findings and limits: VDJdb matching, biased toward anti-spike CD8 responses, missed private and CD4 specificities.

As part of library construction, unique molecular identifiers were attached to individual cDNA molecules. MiXCR was run by TCRdb on the 5' RACE reads, yielding one entry per CDR3 protein. The data contain 60,000 to 75,000 distinct CDR3 sequences, 9.5% to 12% of them seen just once; the ten biggest clones take up around 6%. This clonotype came up a few times. Its antigen is unidentified. This clonotype originated in an adult who was a healthcare worker with PCR-confirmed SARS-CoV-2 infection or an uninfected control (not recorded which). The starting material was whole blood, obtained at baseline. V and J are TRBV27 and TRBJ1-1; 7 positions agree with TRBD1. The DNA for the CDR3 is TGTGCCAGCAGTCCGACATTACAGGGGAGAGCTTTCTTT. Translated, it gives CASSPTLQGRAFF.